This T cell receptor beta chain comes out of a study of blood T cell repertoires in COVID-19. Only in-frame clones appear in the TCRdb table, and some are missing; sequencing was by immunoSEQ multiplex PCR. The sample has 260,000 or so clones; 70% to 90% are singletons. Germline V gives CDR1 WNHNN, CDR2 SYGVQD (reference sequence). The CDR3 is 9 residues long. The V and J ends lost 9 bases and 8 bases respectively, with 5 bases between them. The gene calls are TRBV10-1 and TRBJ2-1; no firm D call. This receptor was identified in a man aged 18 to 30 who had recovered from COVID-19. The sequenced sample was PBMCs or T cells enriched from blood (not recorded which). The CDR3 loop reads CARRHEQFF. CDR3 coding DNA: TGCGCCAGGCGGCATGAGCAGTTCTTC.